A single sample is the source of the 22 T cell receptor beta chains below, sequenced in a study of identical twins. TCRdb passed the 5' RACE reads through MiXCR, listing each CDR3 protein once. The data hold 400,000 to 550,000 distinct CDR3 sequences, with roughly a fifth observed a single time. These records were also assigned to another study, of T cells expressing NK-cell markers.

The sample was CD4+ T cells sorted from blood. The receptor set was obtained from a woman aged 18-35 years in good health.

This clonotype was observed a few times. The chain is built from TRBV4-3 and TRBJ1-1; maybe TRBD1 (5 bases). Germline V gives CDR1 LGHNA, CDR2 YSLEER. The CDR3 covers 12 residues. Trimming shortened V by 4 bases and J by 7 bases, and 10 bases separated the two germline ends. CDR3 residues: CASSPGGYEAFF. As DNA, the CDR3 is TGCGCCAGCAGCCCGGGGGGGTATGAAGCTTTCTTT.

This clonotype was detected only a few times. The chain couples TRBV6-5 to TRBJ2-2; D call uncertain. The CDR3 covers 16 residues. The V and J ends lost 0 bases and 1 base respectively, with 9 bases between them. In germline, CDR1 is MNHEY, CDR2 SVGAGI. The CDR3 nucleotides are TGTGCCAGCAGTTACTCGAAAGCCAGGAACACCGGGGAGCTGTTTTTT. Amino acid sequence: CASSYSKARNTGELFF.

The chain has TRBV5-6 and TRBJ2-7; the match to TRBD1 covers 11 bases. Germline CDR1 and CDR2: SGHDT and YYEEEE. CDR3 length equals 14 residues. Trimming removed 9 bases from V and 1 base from J; junction bases left unmatched: 6. CDR3 in amino acids: CATRDRGISYEQYF. The CDR3, as DNA: TGTGCCACCCGGGACAGGGGGATTTCCTACGAGCAGTACTTC.

This clonotype occurred many times. The gene calls are TRBV20-1 and TRBJ2-3; D not certain. The CDR3 consists of 11 residues. Per the germline V gene, CDR1 is DFQATT and CDR2 is SNEGSKA (reference sequence). Trimming pared 5 bases from V and 6 bases from J, leaving 9 bases between. In DNA form, the CDR3 reads TGCAGTGCTCCAGTGGTTGATACGCAGTATTTT. As protein: CSAPVVDTQYF.

The CDR3, as DNA: TGTGCCAGCAGCGCTTATGGGGCGGGAGGGCAACTAGCCAAAAACATTCAGTACTTC. Protein product: CASSAYGAGGQLAKNIQYF. The V and J genes are TRBV11-1 and TRBJ2-4; 9 bases align to TRBD2. The germline V gene encodes CDR1 SGHAT and CDR2 FQDESV (reference sequence). This CDR3 comprises 19 residues. J was trimmed by 0 bases and V by 5 bases; bases with no gene match: 14.

This clonotype was observed at least ten times. The chain links TRBV5-8 to TRBJ2-5; either TRBD1 or TRBD2 may fit D (5 bases each). The V gene's germline CDR1 is SGHTS and CDR2 YDEGEE. There are 13 residues in the CDR3. With 0 bases removed from V and 7 bases from J, the gap between germline ends came to 10 bases. Here the CDR3 reads CASSLVGVGTQYF. The CDR3, as DNA: TGTGCCAGCAGCTTGGTGGGGGTAGGGACCCAGTACTTC. The variable domain in full, with the rest retrieved from reference TRBV5-8 and TRBJ2-5, is EAGVTQSPTHLIKTRGQQATLRCSPISGHTSVYWYQQALGLGLQFLLWYDEGEERNRGNFPPRFSGRQFPNYSSELNVNALELEDSALYLCASSLVGVGTQYFGPGTRLLVL.

This clonotype has just a few counts. V usage is TRBV27 and J usage is TRBJ2-5; 15 positions match TRBD2. J gave up 5 bases and V 5 bases, and 9 bases lay outside the gene matches. The CDR3 runs 17 residues. Germline-derived CDR1 and CDR2 are MNHEY and SMNVEV (reference sequence). The CDR3 sequence is CASSGTSGRRGRETQYF. The CDR3 DNA reads TGTGCCAGCAGTGGGACTAGCGGGAGGCGGGGAAGGGAGACCCAGTACTTC.

The chain uses TRBV27 and TRBJ2-7; D possibly matches TRBD1 or TRBD2 (5 bases each). The CDR3 spans 14 residues. V lost 5 bases, J lost 5 bases, and 16 bases lay in between. Per the germline V gene, CDR1 is MNHEY and CDR2 is SMNVEV (reference sequence). CDR3 in amino acids: CASSPPGRVDEQYF. The CDR3, as DNA: TGTGCCAGCAGTCCCCCGGGACGCGTAGACGAGCAGTACTTC.

The rearrangement links TRBV2 to TRBJ2-1; no firm D call. This CDR3 is built from 15 residues. The germline V and J ends were trimmed by 6 bases and 2 bases, with 14 bases remaining between them. CDR1 and CDR2 from the germline V gene are SNHLY and FYNNEI. The CDR3 protein is CASRESASPYNEQFF. CDR3 bases: TGTGCCAGCAGGGAGTCGGCATCCCCCTACAATGAGCAGTTCTTC.

In this sample, this clonotype turned up many times. The chain uses TRBV5-1 and TRBJ2-1; 11 bases are a match to TRBD1. CDR3 size: 16 residues. The junction had 7 bases not matched to a gene; V was cut back by 0 bases and J by 8 bases. Germline V gene lookup returns CDR1 SGHRS and CDR2 YFSETQ. Here the CDR3 DNA reads TGCGCCAGCAGCTTGGCCGGACAGGGGGCAAGCGATGAGCAGTTCTTC. Translated: CASSLAGQGASDEQFF.

There are a few counts of this clonotype. This chain links TRBV20-1 with TRBJ1-2, with TRBD1 matching 7 bases. The ends lost 6 bases at V and 1 base at J; junction bases unmatched: 5. Germline V gene data show CDR1 as DFQATT and CDR2 as SNEGSKA (reference sequence). The CDR3 sequence is 13 residues long. Written as DNA, the CDR3 is TGCAGTGCCGGTGGGGACAGTAACTATGGCTACACCTTC. Protein product: CSAGGDSNYGYTF.

J is TRBJ1-2 and V is TRBV3-1; D may be TRBD1 (5 bases). This CDR3 spans 13 amino acids. The V end was cut by 3 bases, the J end by 6 bases, with 11 bases between. CDR1 is LGHDT, CDR2 YNNKEL, per germline (reference sequence). The DNA of the CDR3 is TGTGCCAGCAGCCATGAGGGGCAGGATGGCTACACCTTC. Its protein is CASSHEGQDGYTF.

This clonotype was counted a few times. V and J are TRBV19 and TRBJ1-5; D perhaps matches TRBD1 (5 bases). V was shortened by 7 bases and J by 6 bases, with 13 bases between the two germline ends. Per germline, CDR1 LNHDA and CDR2 SQIVND (reference sequence). This CDR3 is built from 13 residues. CDR3 in DNA: TGTGCCAGTACTGCGATGGGGGGTCAGCCCCAGCATTTT. Translating gives CASTAMGGQPQHF.

The chain has TRBV5-5 and TRBJ1-2; 8 bases line up with TRBD1. The trim removed 5 bases at V and 7 bases at J, leaving 10 bases unmatched. Germline CDR1 and CDR2: SGHKS and YYEKEE (reference sequence). This CDR3 has 14 amino acids. CDR3 nucleotide sequence: TGTGCCAGCAGTCTGAACAGGGGGAAATCTGGCTACACCTTC. This translates into CASSLNRGKSGYTF. Drawing the rest from reference TRBV5-5 and TRBJ1-2, the complete variable domain is DAGVTQSPTHLIKTRGQQVTLRCSPISGHKSVSWYQQVLGQGPQFIFQYYEKEERGRGNFPDRFSARQFPNYSSELNVNALLLGDSALYLCASSLNRGKSGYTFGSGTRLTVV.

CDR3 amino acids: CASSMGGYEQYF. The CDR3, as DNA: TGTGCCAGTAGTATGGGGGGCTACGAGCAGTACTTC. The chain carries TRBV19 and TRBJ2-7; TRBD2 is a possible D gene (6 bases). Germline V gives CDR1 LNHDA, CDR2 SQIVND (reference sequence). The V end lost 3 bases, the J end lost 3 bases, and 6 bases lay between the germline ends. This CDR3 is built from 12 residues.

This clonotype has a handful of counts. V and J are TRBV6-6 and TRBJ1-2; D might be TRBD1 (6 bases). Germline V gene data show CDR1 as MNHNY and CDR2 as SVGAGI (reference sequence). Trimming took 5 bases from V and 5 from J, leaving 12 bases between them. The CDR3 has 13 residues. Here the CDR3 reads CASSRGGGYGYTF. In DNA form, the CDR3 reads TGTGCCAGCAGTAGGGGGGGTGGGTATGGCTACACCTTC.

This clonotype was picked up a small number of times. The rearrangement uses TRBV10-3 and TRBJ2-1; TRBD2 matches at 7 bases. CDR3 length: 15 amino acids. The germline CDR1 and CDR2 sequences are ENHRY and SYGVKD. V dropped 4 bases and J dropped 3; count of bases not matched to a gene: 6. The CDR3 DNA is TGTGCCATCAGTGGGGAGACTAGCTTCTACAATGAGCAGTTCTTC. This encodes CAISGETSFYNEQFF.

The genes are TRBV10-3 and TRBJ1-5; 7 bases match TRBD1. The CDR3 is made up of 15 amino acids. Germline V CDR1 and CDR2: ENHRY, SYGVKD. The V and J ends lost 11 bases and 6 bases, in that order; junction bases with no gene match: 16. The DNA for the CDR3 is TGTGCCTCCCAAGGGGGCAGAGGGGGGGGTCAGCCCCAGCATTTT. As protein: CASQGGRGGGQPQHF.

V usage is TRBV5-5 and J usage is TRBJ2-7; a weak D match, TRBD2 (6 bases). Trimming shortened V by 5 bases and J by 4 bases, and 16 bases separated the two germline ends. This CDR3 has 14 amino acids. Germline V gives CDR1 SGHKS, CDR2 YYEKEE (reference sequence). CDR3 region: CASSRAPREYEQYF. CDR3 in DNA: TGTGCCAGCAGTAGGGCGCCTCGGGAGTACGAGCAGTACTTC.

The chain is built from TRBV7-9 and TRBJ2-7; 12 positions agree with TRBD1. The ends lost 5 bases at V and 6 bases at J; junction bases unmatched: 8. Germline loops: CDR1 SEHNR, CDR2 FQNEAQ (reference sequence). The CDR3 length is 15 residues. CDR3 DNA: TGTGCCAGCAGCCAGGGACAGGGGGCCGGGGCCGAGCAGTACTTC. This sequence encodes CASSQGQGAGAEQYF. The variable domain in full, completed from reference TRBV7-9 and TRBJ2-7, reads DTGVSQNPRHKITKRGQNVTFRCDPISEHNRLYWYRQTLGQGPEFLTYFQNEAQLEKSRLLSDRFSAERPKGSFSTLEIQRTEQGDSAMYLCASSQGQGAGAEQYFGPGTRLTVT.

This clonotype has a handful of counts. The rearrangement joins TRBV7-2 to TRBJ2-7; D is unclear. Germline loops: CDR1 SGHTA, CDR2 FQGNSA. Trimming removed 3 bases at V and 2 bases at J, with 17 bases between. This CDR3 comprises 16 residues. CDR3 protein: CASSLGSPSSPYEQYF. The CDR3 region has the DNA TGTGCCAGCAGCTTGGGAAGCCCCTCCTCCCCCTACGAGCAGTACTTC.

This clonotype was counted only a few times. V is TRBV6-5 and J is TRBJ1-5; D unresolved. This CDR3 region has 14 residues. With 3 bases removed from V and 6 bases from J, the gap between germline ends came to 12 bases. Germline CDR1 reads MNHEY; CDR2 reads SVGAGI. CDR3 nucleotides: TGTGCCAGCAGTTATAGTGGAGGGAGTCAGCCCCAGCATTTT. Amino acids: CASSYSGGSQPQHF.